Listed here are 22 T cell receptor beta chains from one sample, sequenced in a study of cytomegalovirus exposure and HLA in healthy donors. Clones were read by immunoSEQ multiplex PCR, and TCRdb kept only the in-frame ones, dropping some. The data contain a few hundred thousand clones, approximately 83% of them singletons. The sample comprised PBMCs. The receptors were sampled from a woman aged 25 to 39 in good health and CMV-seropositive.

CDR3 region: CASSLGGTYGYTF. Written as DNA, the CDR3 is TGTGCCAGCAGCTTAGGGGGGACCTATGGCTACACCTTC. V usage is TRBV7-9 and J usage is TRBJ1-2; possibly TRBD1 for D (5 bases). The CDR3 is 13 residues long. The germline CDR1 and CDR2 sequences are SEHNR and FQNEAQ (reference sequence). V lost 1 base and J 4 bases, leaving 7 bases between the germline ends.

The chain is built from TRBV6-5 and TRBJ1-5; a weak D match, TRBD1 (6 bases). The V end lost 7 bases, the J end lost 1 base, and 11 bases lay between the germline ends. The CDR3 has 14 amino acids. Germline values: CDR1 MNHEY, CDR2 SVGAGI. The CDR3 reads CASNRVRSNQPQHF. The CDR3 coding sequence is TGTGCCAGCAACAGGGTCAGGAGCAATCAGCCCCAGCATTTT.

This clone was counted between two and nine times. The CDR3 DNA is TGTGCCAGCATCCGGGAGGGTGGCTACGAGCAGTACTTC. Translation: CASIREGGYEQYF. The rearrangement joins TRBV2 to TRBJ2-7; the match to TRBD2 covers 8 bases. The CDR3 has 13 amino acids. Losses at the gene ends were 7 bases for V and 3 bases for J; bases not matched to a gene: 5. Germline-derived CDR1 and CDR2 are SNHLY and FYNNEI.

The chain recombines TRBV7-8 with TRBJ2-7, with D possibly TRBD2 on 6 matching bases. V gave up 3 bases and J gave up 3 bases, with 12 bases separating them. The length of the CDR3 is 14 residues. Germline V CDR1 and CDR2: SGHVS, FQNEAQ. CDR3: CASSLRWRDYEQYF. DNA for the CDR3: TGTGCCAGCAGCTTGAGGTGGCGGGACTACGAGCAGTACTTC.

This clone was detected ten times or more. The gene calls are TRBV25-1 and TRBJ1-1; D not resolved. The V gene lost 7 bases and the J gene lost 7 bases, with 16 bases spanning the gap. The CDR3 length is 13 residues. The germline CDR1 and CDR2 sequences are MGHDK and SYGVNS. CDR3 protein: CASTSGERCEAFF. Written as DNA, the CDR3 is TGTGCCAGCACCTCTGGGGAGCGTTGTGAAGCTTTCTTT.

The rearrangement links TRBV15 to TRBJ1-1; D gene unclear. The CDR3 extends over 13 amino acids. The germline V and J ends were trimmed by 0 bases and 4 bases, with 6 bases remaining between them. Germline CDR1 is LNHNV and CDR2 is YYDKDF (reference sequence). The CDR3, as DNA: TGTGCCACCAGCAGAGAACGGGCCACTGAAGCTTTCTTT. As protein: CATSRERATEAFF.

The chain has TRBV9 and TRBJ2-3; D unresolved. V lost 2 bases, J lost 1 base, and 11 bases lay in between. Germline V gene sequence: CDR1 SGDLS, CDR2 YYNGEE. The CDR3 extends over 15 amino acids. This CDR3 is CASSVKGSGTDTQYF. The CDR3 DNA follows: TGTGCCAGCAGCGTTAAAGGTTCTGGCACAGATACGCAGTATTTT.

The rearrangement uses TRBV19 and TRBJ1-2, with a possible D match to TRBD1 (5 bases). The CDR3 runs 13 residues. Trimming removed 7 bases from V and 2 bases from J, with 11 bases in between. Germline V gene data show CDR1 as LNHDA and CDR2 as SQIVND (reference sequence). CDR3 in amino acids: CASTSGRNYGYTF. CDR3 DNA: TGTGCCAGTACTTCAGGGCGGAACTATGGCTACACCTTC.

The chain has TRBV2 and TRBJ2-2; D is possibly TRBD1 (6 bases). The CDR3 has 12 residues. In germline, CDR1 is SNHLY, CDR2 FYNNEI. V shed 5 bases and J shed 7 bases, with 8 bases lying between them. CDR3 sequence reads: CASSWDIGELFF. CDR3 DNA: TGTGCCAGCAGTTGGGACATCGGGGAGCTGTTTTTT.

This clone was recorded only once. The chain uses TRBV7-3 and TRBJ1-5; 11 positions agree with TRBD1. The germline V gene has CDR1 SGHTA and CDR2 FQGTGA. V was clipped by 3 bases and J by 9 bases; unmatched bases: 10. The CDR3 is 16 amino acids. The CDR3 here is CASSFRDRGCLGPQHF. CDR3 sequence (DNA): TGTGCCAGCAGCTTCCGGGACAGGGGGTGCCTGGGGCCCCAGCATTTT.

As for this clone: Here the CDR3 omits its conserved ending phenylalanine or tryptophan, so a read error is the likely source. The limits of the CDR3 on the DNA are not certain, so only TCRdb's listed CDR3 is given. The CDR3 sequence is CASSSLPETFV. The rearrangement links TRBV7-2 to TRBJ1-2. Looked up from germline, CDR1 is SGHTA and CDR2 is FQGNSA. The CDR3 comprises 11 residues, both ends counted.

The V and J genes are TRBV6-6 and TRBJ2-7, with a tentative D call TRBD1 (6 bases). V lost 6 bases to trimming and J lost 4 bases, with 13 bases between them. The CDR3 spans 13 residues. Germline V gene data show CDR1 as MNHNY and CDR2 as SVGAGI (reference sequence). As DNA, the CDR3 is TGTGCCAGCAGGGAACAGGGTTTGTACGAGCAGTACTTC. Its protein is CASREQGLYEQYF.

The rearrangement uses TRBV27 and TRBJ1-5; D not certain. The CDR3 loop spans 15 amino acids. Deletions cut 3 bases from V and 1 base from J, with 10 bases between. Germline V gene sequence: CDR1 MNHEY, CDR2 SMNVEV (reference sequence). CDR3 in amino acids: CASSFSIQSNQPQHF. In nucleotides, the CDR3 is TGTGCCAGCAGTTTTTCCATCCAGAGCAATCAGCCCCAGCATTTT.

The V gene is TRBV6-6, the J gene TRBJ1-4; D not resolved. This CDR3 spans 15 amino acids. Germline V gene sequence: CDR1 MNHNY, CDR2 SVGAGI (reference sequence). V dropped 3 bases and J dropped 0 bases, with 8 bases sitting between them. CDR3 DNA sequence: TGTGCCAGCAGTTATAACACCGCAACTAATGAAAAACTGTTTTTT. Encoded protein: CASSYNTATNEKLFF.

In this sample, this clone turned up once. The chain joins TRBV7-8 to TRBJ2-1; TRBD1 might be the D (5 bases). CDR1 is SGHVS, CDR2 FQNEAQ, per germline. Trimming removed 2 bases at V and 6 bases at J, with 20 bases between. This CDR3 is 17 amino acids long. The CDR3 spells CASSLWGGVEMGNEQFF. In nucleotides, the CDR3 is TGTGCCAGCAGCTTATGGGGCGGAGTAGAGATGGGCAATGAGCAGTTCTTC.

This chain joins TRBV7-3 and TRBJ2-2; 8 bases are a match to TRBD2. The CDR3 is 16 amino acids. Unmatched junction bases numbered 7, after V lost 0 bases and J lost 7 bases. Germline assignment: CDR1 SGHTA and CDR2 FQGTGA. Written as DNA, the CDR3 is TGTGCCAGCAGCTTAACGACTAGCGCTCGGGGCGGGGAGCTGTTTTTT. It codes for CASSLTTSARGGELFF.

This clone was seen a single time. V gene TRBV29-1 combines with J gene TRBJ2-7; D may correspond to TRBD1 or TRBD2 (6 bases each). CDR3 length: 12 residues. V lost 1 base and J lost 6, with 10 bases in between. Germline loops: CDR1 SQVTM, CDR2 ANQGSEA. The CDR3 bases are TGCAGCGTTGAAGGCAGGGGAGGCGAGCAGTACTTC. Its protein is CSVEGRGGEQYF.

The DNA of the CDR3 is TGCGCCAGCAGCCAAGATCCGGAACAGAGCTCCTACAATGAGCAGTTCTTC. This codes for CASSQDPEQSSYNEQFF. The rearrangement uses TRBV4-1 and TRBJ2-1; no definite D call. The CDR3 spans 17 residues. The germline V and J ends were trimmed by 0 bases and 0 bases, with 12 bases remaining between them. Looked up from germline, CDR1 is MGHRA and CDR2 is YSYEKL.

The rearrangement joins TRBV28 to TRBJ2-7; perhaps TRBD2 as D (5 bases). The V gene's germline CDR1 is MDHEN and CDR2 SYDVKM. V was trimmed by 6 bases and J by 3 bases, leaving 12 bases between them. This CDR3 contains 13 residues. The CDR3, as DNA: TGTGCCAGCAGCCTAACGGGATTCTACGAGCAGTACTTC. This sequence encodes CASSLTGFYEQYF.

The chain uses TRBV19 and TRBJ1-2; maybe TRBD1 (5 bases). V shed 5 bases and J shed 5 bases, with 15 bases lying between them. The CDR3 has 14 amino acids. Germline V lookup: CDR1 LNHDA, CDR2 SQIVND (reference sequence). CDR3 sequence: CASSSAGPQYGYTF. The CDR3 region has the DNA TGTGCCAGTAGTTCGGCGGGGCCGCAGTATGGCTACACCTTC.

This chain uses TRBV5-1 with TRBJ2-3; maybe TRBD1 (6 bases). The CDR3 has 15 residues. Per the germline V gene, CDR1 is SGHRS and CDR2 is YFSETQ. V was pared by 5 bases and J by 2 bases, with 15 bases between. The CDR3 reads CASRATGQSTDTQYF. DNA for the CDR3: TGCGCCAGCAGAGCCACGGGACAATCCACAGATACGCAGTATTTT.

CDR3 loop: CASSPGTGGNYGYTF. The CDR3 region has the DNA TGCGCCAGCAGTCCCGGGACAGGGGGCAACTATGGCTACACCTTC. V usage is TRBV10-1 and J usage is TRBJ1-2; 12 bases match TRBD1. Germline assignment: CDR1 WNHNN and CDR2 SYGVQD (reference sequence). With 5 bases clipped from V and 2 bases from J, the junction kept 3 bases outside the gene matches. CDR3 length: 15 amino acids.